What follows are 22 T cell receptor beta chains derived from one specimen sequenced in a study of sequential checkpoint blockade in melanoma. Assay: immunoSEQ multiplex PCR; the TCRdb copy retains only in-frame clones and omits some. The sample has about 6,400 clones; under 25% are singletons. Treatment denoted: randomized to nivolumab then ipilimumab (arm A) or the reverse (arm B). The sample was tumor tissue (inferred from file names), taken from a patient given nivolumab and ipilimumab in sequence. The receptors were gathered from a human donor with melanoma.

This clone ranks as medium-sized. This rearrangement joins TRBV4-1 to TRBJ2-1, with 7 positions matching TRBD2. Losses at the gene ends were 0 bases for V and 9 bases for J; bases not matched to a gene: 17. This CDR3 region has 18 residues. Germline V gene data show CDR1 as MGHRA and CDR2 as YSYEKL. CDR3 region: CASSQERRAGRLYSEQFF. In nucleotides, the CDR3 is TGCGCCAGCAGCCAAGAGAGAAGAGCGGGAAGGCTTTATAGTGAGCAGTTCTTC.

This clone is deemed medium-sized. The chain carries TRBV11-3 and TRBJ2-2, with a weak D call TRBD1 (6 bases). The CDR3 has 14 residues. The ends were cut back, 6 bases at V and 3 bases at J, with 11 bases in the middle. Germline V gene lookup returns CDR1 SGHNT and CDR2 YENEEA. CDR3 sequence: CASSPGTHTGELFF. The CDR3 DNA reads TGTGCCAGCAGTCCCGGGACACACACCGGGGAGCTGTTTTTT.

There are a few counts of this clone. The V call is TRBV11-3, the J call TRBJ2-7; 9 bases align to TRBD1. This CDR3 is built from 17 residues. The germline gives CDR1 SGHNT, CDR2 YENEEA. The V segment lost 1 base and the J segment 5 bases; nucleotides outside the gene matches: 12. The CDR3 region is CASSLVMSGQGIHEQYF. DNA of the CDR3: TGTGCCAGCAGCTTAGTCATGTCGGGACAGGGTATCCACGAGCAGTACTTC.

This clone appeared a few times. The rearrangement links TRBV28 to TRBJ2-7; D is unclear. V gave up 5 bases and J gave up 3 bases, with 11 bases separating them. The CDR3 spans 13 residues. Per germline, CDR1 MDHEN and CDR2 SYDVKM. The CDR3 coding sequence is TGTGCCAGCAGTCAGCTCCACGGCTACGAGCAGTACTTC. Amino acid sequence: CASSQLHGYEQYF.

This clone came up a few times. This chain uses TRBV6-8 with TRBJ1-1; possible D gene TRBD1, 5 bases. The CDR3 contains 13 residues. V lost 7 bases to trimming and J lost 2 bases, with 11 bases between them. CDR1 is MNHGY and CDR2 is SAAAGT in the germline V gene. This chain's CDR3 is CASTLGDNTEAFF. CDR3 nucleotides: TGTGCCAGCACGTTGGGGGACAACACTGAAGCTTTCTTT.

The genes are TRBV19 and TRBJ2-3; D may be TRBD2 (6 bases). Germline V gene lookup returns CDR1 LNHDA and CDR2 SQIVND (reference sequence). V lost 2 bases to trimming and J lost 5 bases, with 8 bases between them. This CDR3 contains 13 residues. CDR3: CASSITGEDTQYF. The CDR3 DNA follows: TGTGCCAGTAGTATAACGGGGGAAGATACGCAGTATTTT.

In this sample, this clone is medium-sized. This chain uses TRBV6-8 with TRBJ2-6; D is undetermined. CDR1 MNHGY and CDR2 SAAAGT come from the germline V gene. Trimming cost V 10 bases and J 0 bases, with 10 bases left between them. The CDR3 covers 14 residues. Here the CDR3 reads CAIHSSSGANVLTF. The CDR3 DNA sequence: TGTGCCATCCACTCGAGCTCTGGGGCCAACGTCCTGACTTTC.

Relative to its sample, this clone is large (0.1 to 1%). V gene TRBV11-3 combines with J gene TRBJ2-1, with TRBD2 matching 15 bases. Germline CDR1 SGHNT, CDR2 YENEEA. V shed 5 bases and J 6 bases; nucleotides not matched to a gene: 2. The CDR3 is 15 residues long. CDR3 protein: CASSPGLAGGNEQFF. Written as DNA, the CDR3 is TGTGCCAGCAGCCCGGGACTAGCGGGAGGCAATGAGCAGTTCTTC. The variable domain in full, completed from reference TRBV11-3 and TRBJ2-1, reads EAGVVQSPRYKIIEKKQPVAFWCNPISGHNTLYWYLQNLGQGPELLIRYENEEAVDDSQLPKDRFSAERLKGVDSTLKIQPAELGDSAVYLCASSPGLAGGNEQFFGPGTRLTVL.

This CDR3 is CASSLEQTGANVLTF. In DNA, the CDR3 is TGTGCCAGCAGTTTAGAACAGACAGGGGCCAACGTCCTGACTTTC. The rearrangement uses TRBV28 and TRBJ2-6; D is ambiguous. The CDR3 contains 15 residues. The V and J ends lost 2 bases and 4 bases respectively, with 9 bases between them. Germline values: CDR1 MDHEN, CDR2 SYDVKM.

The chain couples TRBV28 to TRBJ1-5; possibly TRBD1 for D (6 bases). The CDR3 length is 16 residues. With 0 bases removed from V and 5 bases from J, the gap between germline ends came to 14 bases. The germline V gene encodes CDR1 MDHEN and CDR2 SYDVKM. The CDR3 sequence: CASSLWAGVGDQPQHF. For the CDR3, the DNA is TGTGCCAGCAGTTTATGGGCAGGGGTCGGGGATCAGCCCCAGCATTTT.

V usage is TRBV6-8 and J usage is TRBJ2-7; the match to TRBD2 covers 13 bases. The CDR3 runs to 16 residues. The germline V gene has CDR1 MNHGY and CDR2 SAAAGT. Germline trimming cut 0 bases from V and 2 bases from J; bases unmatched to any gene: 1. This CDR3 reads CASSYSLAGGTYEQYF. For the CDR3, the DNA is TGTGCCAGCAGTTACTCACTAGCGGGAGGGACCTACGAGCAGTACTTC.

The CDR3 DNA is TGTGCCAGCACACGGGGGCAGGGTCAGCCCCAGCATTTT. This sequence encodes CASTRGQGQPQHF. The rearrangement joins TRBV9 to TRBJ1-5; TRBD1 might be the D (6 bases). Germline V gives CDR1 SGDLS, CDR2 YYNGEE. V dropped 6 bases and J dropped 6 bases, with 13 bases sitting between them. The CDR3 contains 13 residues.

V is TRBV6-8 and J is TRBJ2-4; the D is unclear. Trimming removed 6 bases from V and 2 bases from J, with 14 bases in between. Germline lookup yields CDR1 MNHGY and CDR2 SAAAGT. The CDR3 runs 15 residues. CDR3 DNA sequence: TGTGCCAGCAGCCAGAACCCGGATTCCAAAAACATTCAGTACTTC. It translates to CASSQNPDSKNIQYF.

There are a few counts of this clone. This rearrangement joins TRBV28 to TRBJ2-2; D not certain. The CDR3 is 13 amino acids. The V end lost 10 bases, the J end lost 2 bases, and 11 bases lay between the germline ends. Germline V lookup: CDR1 MDHEN, CDR2 SYDVKM. The DNA for the CDR3 is TGTGCCACACCAGGACCTAACACCGGGGAGCTGTTTTTT. As protein: CATPGPNTGELFF.

This clone has more than one count but fewer than ten. V gene TRBV9 combines with J gene TRBJ1-2; D gene uncertain. Germline lookup yields CDR1 SGDLS and CDR2 YYNGEE. This CDR3 contains 13 residues. The ends were cut back, 1 base at V and 4 bases at J, with 8 bases in the middle. As DNA, the CDR3 is TGTGCCAGCAGCGTAATGGAGCGCTATGGCTACACCTTC. Protein product: CASSVMERYGYTF.

In this sample, this clone turned up a few times. The chain is built from TRBV14 and TRBJ1-2; weak D call: TRBD1 (5 bases). This CDR3 has 12 amino acids. V was clipped by 4 bases and J by 5 bases, with 8 bases between them. Looked up from germline, CDR1 is SGHDN and CDR2 is FVKESK. The CDR3 here is CASSPGAYGYTF. CDR3 sequence (DNA): TGTGCCAGCAGCCCTGGGGCGTATGGCTACACCTTC. The whole variable domain, filled in from reference TRBV14 and TRBJ1-2, reads EAGVTQFPSHSVIEKGQTVTLRCDPISGHDNLYWYRRVMGKEIKFLLHFVKESKQDESGMPNNRFLAERTGGTYSTLKVQPAELEDSGVYFCASSPGAYGYTFGSGTRLTVV.

This chain uses TRBV19 with TRBJ2-6, with TRBD1 matching 8 bases. The CDR3 sequence is 17 residues long. Germline trimming cut 2 bases from V and 4 bases from J; bases unmatched to any gene: 7. CDR1 is LNHDA, CDR2 SQIVND, per germline (reference sequence). The CDR3 DNA follows: TGTGCCAGTAGTATATCGTGGACAGGGTACGGGGCCAACGTCCTGACTTTC. Translation: CASSISWTGYGANVLTF.

This clone was seen more than once but under ten times. The chain uses TRBV18 and TRBJ2-7, with 9 bases aligning to TRBD2. This CDR3 has 15 amino acids. J was trimmed by 3 bases and V by 0 bases; bases with no gene match: 3. Germline-derived CDR1 and CDR2 are KGHSH and LQKENI. Here the CDR3 DNA reads TGTGCCAGCTCACCACCGGGGCGGGAGGGCTACGAGCAGTACTTC. It encodes CASSPPGREGYEQYF.

The sample holds many counts of this clone. J is TRBJ2-7 and V is TRBV10-3; D not resolved. This CDR3 comprises 13 residues. Germline V gene sequence: CDR1 ENHRY, CDR2 SYGVKD. Trimming took off 8 bases at V and 3 bases at J, with 14 bases between the two ends. The CDR3 DNA sequence: TGTGCCATCGGCACTGAACGATTCTACGAGCAGTACTTC. Translating it yields CAIGTERFYEQYF.

The sample holds a few counts of this clone. This CDR3 is CASSTRQVSGYTF. The CDR3 nucleotides read TGCGCCAGCAGCACTAGACAGGTTTCTGGCTACACCTTC. The gene calls are TRBV23-1 and TRBJ1-2; possibly TRBD1 for D (6 bases). TRBV23-1 is an ORF; its function is uncertain. V dropped 6 bases and J dropped 7 bases, with 15 bases sitting between them. There are 13 residues in the CDR3.

This clone was detected a few times. The gene calls are TRBV6-8 and TRBJ2-7, with no clear D. Germline CDR1 is MNHGY and CDR2 is SAAAGT. Trimming left V 8 bases short and J 3 bases short, with 14 bases between. This CDR3 spans 13 amino acids. The DNA for the CDR3 is TGTGCCAGCTCGGGCCGCGCCGACTACGAGCAGTACTTC. Translation: CASSGRADYEQYF.

This clone was picked up many times. The V and J genes are TRBV11-3 and TRBJ1-5; TRBD1 matches at 7 bases. The V and J ends lost 3 bases and 4 bases, in that order; junction bases with no gene match: 3. CDR1 SGHNT and CDR2 YENEEA come from the germline V gene. This CDR3 is 14 amino acids long. The CDR3 DNA follows: TGTGCCAGCAGCTTGTTGACAGGGAATCAGCCCCAGCATTTT. Its translation: CASSLLTGNQPQHF. The full variable domain, with the rest looked up from reference TRBV11-3 and TRBJ1-5, is EAGVVQSPRYKIIEKKQPVAFWCNPISGHNTLYWYLQNLGQGPELLIRYENEEAVDDSQLPKDRFSAERLKGVDSTLKIQPAELGDSAVYLCASSLLTGNQPQHFGDGTRLSIL.